The 14 T cell receptor beta chains below were found in one sample sequenced in a study of spatial heterogeneity in lung cancer. The time point is: blood at routine non-recurrence follow-up after resection. TCRdb reprocessed the 5' RACE reads with MiXCR, giving one entry per CDR3 protein. The data contain some 35,000 distinct CDR3 sequences, around 6.9% of them singletons. The sequenced sample was PBMCs, obtained at follow-up. These TCRs come from a male donor with early-stage non-small cell lung cancer.

This clonotype was found many times. The V gene is TRBV20-1, the J gene TRBJ2-1, with 9 bases matching TRBD2. Germline V CDR1 and CDR2: DFQATT, SNEGSKA (reference sequence). The CDR3 consists of 17 residues. V trimming: 1 base; J trimming: 6 bases; junction bases outside the gene matches: 13. The CDR3 spells CSARVPLVRGGLNEQFF. CDR3 DNA sequence: TGCAGTGCTAGAGTTCCCCTCGTGCGGGGGGGCCTCAATGAGCAGTTCTTC.

This clonotype has a count of ten or more. The rearrangement uses TRBV19 and TRBJ1-2; 8 bases line up with TRBD1. The CDR3 has 13 residues. Unmatched junction bases numbered 5, after V lost 7 bases and J lost 4 bases. CDR1 is LNHDA and CDR2 is SQIVND in the germline V gene (reference sequence). The CDR3 DNA reads as TGTGCCAGTATCCCGGGACAGGCCTATGGCTACACCTTC. This encodes CASIPGQAYGYTF.

In its sample, this clonotype was seen many times. This CDR3 is CASSPGTGSGANEQFF. The CDR3 DNA sequence: TGTGCCAGCAGCCCCGGGACAGGGTCGGGGGCGAATGAGCAGTTCTTC. This chain joins TRBV7-6 and TRBJ2-1; 9 nucleotides agree with TRBD1. After removal of 5 bases from V and 7 bases from J, the junction contained 12 bases not matched to a gene. The CDR3 consists of 16 residues. The germline gives CDR1 SGHVS, CDR2 FNYEAQ.

This clonotype appeared a few times. The rearrangement links TRBV9 to TRBJ1-1, with a tentative D call TRBD1 (5 bases). The CDR3 is 15 amino acids. CDR1 is SGDLS and CDR2 is YYNGEE in the germline V gene. The V end lost 3 bases, the J end lost 4 bases, and 16 bases lay between the germline ends. CDR3 amino acids: CASSARDGAFTEAFF. CDR3 DNA sequence: TGTGCCAGCAGCGCCCGGGACGGTGCTTTCACTGAAGCTTTCTTT. Combining the CDR3 with reference TRBV9 and TRBJ1-1 gives the whole variable domain DSGVTQTPKHLITATGQRVTLRCSPRSGDLSVYWYQQSLDQGLQFLIQYYNGEERAKGNILERFSAQQFPDLHSELNLSSLELGDSALYFCASSARDGAFTEAFFGQGTRLTVV.

This clonotype appeared many times. The chain joins TRBV10-3 to TRBJ1-4; maybe TRBD1 (6 bases). Germline CDR1 ENHRY, CDR2 SYGVKD. The CDR3 length is 18 residues. The V end lost 4 bases, the J end lost 0 bases, and 18 bases lay between the germline ends. Here the CDR3 reads CAISARDTMIATNEKLFF. CDR3 DNA sequence: TGTGCCATCAGTGCCAGGGACACCATGATCGCAACTAATGAAAAACTGTTTTTT.

The chain is built from TRBV9 and TRBJ2-5, with TRBD2 identical over 9 bases. V was clipped by 4 bases and J by 1 base; unmatched bases: 11. The CDR3 is 17 amino acids. Germline CDR1 and CDR2: SGDLS and YYNGEE. The CDR3 is CASSPLLRGGVQETQYF. For the CDR3, the DNA is TGTGCCAGCAGCCCCCTCTTGCGGGGGGGCGTCCAAGAGACCCAGTACTTC.

This clonotype occurred many times. This chain links TRBV7-2 with TRBJ2-4; D remains ambiguous. Germline V lookup: CDR1 SGHTA, CDR2 FQGNSA. Trimming took 2 bases from V and 5 from J, leaving 1 base between them. The CDR3 covers 11 residues. The CDR3 loop is CASSLQNIQYF. CDR3 in DNA: TGTGCCAGCAGCTTACAAAACATTCAGTACTTC.

This clonotype was counted ten times or more. This chain uses TRBV7-9 with TRBJ2-2; no definite D call. Looked up from germline, CDR1 is SEHNR and CDR2 is FQNEAQ (reference sequence). Trimming took 3 bases from V and 4 from J, leaving 3 bases between them. This CDR3 region has 12 residues. DNA for the CDR3: TGTGCCAGCAGCTTGGGCACCGGGGAGCTGTTTTTT. Its protein product is CASSLGTGELFF.

This clonotype has ten or more counts. V usage is TRBV12-3 or TRBV12-4 and J usage is TRBJ2-2, with D tentatively TRBD1 (6 bases). The V end was cut by 8 bases, the J end by 4 bases, with 11 bases between. CDR3 length: 13 residues. CDR3 sequence (DNA): TGTGCCAGCGAGGGGGTCGGCACCGGGGAGCTGTTTTTT. Protein: CASEGVGTGELFF.

This clonotype was picked up many times. The rearrangement uses TRBV7-2 and TRBJ2-1; 13 bases match TRBD2. Germline CDR1 is SGHTA and CDR2 is FQGNSA. After removal of 5 bases from V and 12 bases from J, the junction contained 7 bases not matched to a gene. This CDR3 is built from 14 residues. The CDR3 here is CASSQGLAGDTQFF. CDR3 DNA: TGTGCCAGCAGCCAAGGACTAGCGGGGGACACGCAGTTCTTC.

This clonotype has at least ten counts. V is TRBV18 and J is TRBJ1-5; D not resolved. The CDR3 has 14 residues. The ends were cut back, 2 bases at V and 5 bases at J, with 10 bases in the middle. Germline CDR1 is KGHSH and CDR2 is LQKENI. CDR3: CASSPGYPDQPQHF. In nucleotides, the CDR3 is TGTGCCAGCTCACCAGGGTACCCCGATCAGCCCCAGCATTTT.

At least ten counts were recorded for this clonotype. V usage is TRBV7-9 and J usage is TRBJ2-5, with D perhaps matching TRBD1 or TRBD2 (5 bases each). The CDR3 extends over 16 amino acids. CDR1 is SEHNR and CDR2 is FQNEAQ in the germline V gene (reference sequence). V lost 5 bases and J lost 5, with 21 bases in between. CDR3 DNA sequence: TGTGCCAGCAGCCCCCTTTTGGGGCTAGCTCGGGAGACCCAGTACTTC. It translates to CASSPLLGLARETQYF.

This clonotype was recorded a few times. The rearrangement joins TRBV7-2 to TRBJ2-1; D is tentatively TRBD1 or TRBD2 (5 bases each). The CDR3 has 18 residues. The germline V and J ends were trimmed by 2 bases and 8 bases, with 25 bases remaining between them. Germline V gene sequence: CDR1 SGHTA, CDR2 FQGNSA. The CDR3 sequence is CASSLKGRGPTKDHEQFF. The CDR3, as DNA: TGTGCCAGCAGCTTAAAGGGCCGGGGACCCACCAAAGATCATGAGCAGTTCTTC. The complete variable domain, with remaining parts taken from reference TRBV7-2 and TRBJ2-1, reads GAGVSQSPSNKVTEKGKDVELRCDPISGHTALYWYRQSLGQGLEFLIYFQGNSAPDKSGLPSDRFSAERTGGSVSTLTIQRTQQEDSAVYLCASSLKGRGPTKDHEQFFGPGTRLTVL.

This clonotype was observed many times. J is TRBJ2-3 and V is TRBV6-6; D not resolved. Germline V gene sequence: CDR1 MNHNY, CDR2 SVGAGI (reference sequence). V lost 4 bases to trimming and J lost 1 base, with 12 bases between them. This CDR3 has 15 amino acids. CDR3 DNA sequence: TGTGCCAGCAGTTCGGGTTACACAGGCACAGATACGCAGTATTTT. The encoded protein is CASSSGYTGTDTQYF.